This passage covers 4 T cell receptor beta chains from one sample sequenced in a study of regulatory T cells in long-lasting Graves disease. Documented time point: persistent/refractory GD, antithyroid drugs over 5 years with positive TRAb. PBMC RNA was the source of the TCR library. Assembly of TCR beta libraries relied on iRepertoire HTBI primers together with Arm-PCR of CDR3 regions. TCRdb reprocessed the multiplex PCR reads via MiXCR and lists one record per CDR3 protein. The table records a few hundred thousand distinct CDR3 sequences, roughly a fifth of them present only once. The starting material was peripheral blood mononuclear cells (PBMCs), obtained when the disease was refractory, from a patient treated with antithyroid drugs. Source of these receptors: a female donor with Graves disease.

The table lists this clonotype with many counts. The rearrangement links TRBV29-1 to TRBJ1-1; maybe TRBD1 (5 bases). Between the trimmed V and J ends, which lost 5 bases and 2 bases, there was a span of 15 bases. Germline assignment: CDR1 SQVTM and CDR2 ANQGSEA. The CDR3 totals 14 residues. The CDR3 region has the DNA TGCAGCGTTAAGGACGGGGGACGTAACACTGAAGCTTTCTTT. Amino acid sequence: CSVKDGGRNTEAFF.

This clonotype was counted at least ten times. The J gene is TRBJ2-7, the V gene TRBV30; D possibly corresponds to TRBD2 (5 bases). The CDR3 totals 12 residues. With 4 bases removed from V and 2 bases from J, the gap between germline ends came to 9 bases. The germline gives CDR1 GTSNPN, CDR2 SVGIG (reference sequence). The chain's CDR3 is CAWNYGAYEQYF. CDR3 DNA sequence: TGTGCCTGGAACTACGGGGCCTACGAGCAGTACTTC.

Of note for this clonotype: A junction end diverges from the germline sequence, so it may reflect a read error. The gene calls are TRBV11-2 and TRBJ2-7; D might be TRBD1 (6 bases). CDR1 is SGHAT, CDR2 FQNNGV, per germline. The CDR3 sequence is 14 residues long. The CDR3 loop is CASSQRQETYEQYF. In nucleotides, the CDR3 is TGCGCCAGCAGCCAAAGACAGGAGACCTACGAGCAGTACTTC.

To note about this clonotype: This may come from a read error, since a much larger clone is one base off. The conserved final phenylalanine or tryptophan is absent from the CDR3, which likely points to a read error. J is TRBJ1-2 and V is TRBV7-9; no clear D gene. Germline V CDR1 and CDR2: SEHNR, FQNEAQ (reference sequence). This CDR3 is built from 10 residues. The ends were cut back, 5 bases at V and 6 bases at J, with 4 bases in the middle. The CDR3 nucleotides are TGTGCCAGCAGCCAACATGGCTACACCTCC. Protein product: CASSQHGYTS.